The rows below give T cell receptor beta chains drawn from one sample of a study of blood T cell repertoires in COVID-19. TCRdb's copy holds only in-frame clones and misses some; the assay was immunoSEQ multiplex PCR. Of about 120,000 clones in the sample, over 60% were seen once. The sample comprised peripheral blood. All receptors derive from a human donor in a cohort sampled during active COVID-19. The CDR3 runs from the conserved cysteine through the conserved F or W. D genes are given only for firm matches. Not every row has a clone size; where given, it reads once, few, many or a size class.

size	length	J	D	V	CDR3	DNA
.	13	TRBJ1-1	.	TRBV5-1	CASSLGRDTEAFF	TGCGCCAGCAGCTTGGGGAGGGACACTGAAGCTTTCTTT
.	12	TRBJ1-1	.	TRBV5-6	CASSFRVTEAFF	TGTGCCAGCAGCTTCAGGGTCACTGAAGCTTTCTTT
.	13	TRBJ2-7	TRBD1	TRBV7-9	CASSSPQGNEQYF	TGTGCCAGCAGCTCCCCACAGGGGAACGAGCAGTACTTC
.	15	TRBJ2-1	.	TRBV24-1	CATSDNERLYNEQFF	TGTGCCACCAGTGATAACGAAAGACTATACAATGAGCAGTTCTTC
few	15	TRBJ1-2	.	TRBV6-1	CASSENRIGTYGYTF	TGTGCCAGCAGTGAAAATAGGATAGGGACTTATGGCTACACCTTC
.	15	TRBJ1-3	TRBD1	TRBV6-5	CASEPGQHSGNTIYF	TGTGCCAGCGAACCGGGACAGCACTCTGGAAACACCATATATTTT
.	15	TRBJ2-7	.	TRBV6-5	CASSSATRTPYEQYF	TGTGCCAGCAGTTCCGCGACTAGAACCCCCTACGAGCAGTACTTC
.	15	TRBJ1-4	.	TRBV9	CASSVAGELNEKLFF	TGTGCCAGCAGCGTAGCTGGAGAACTTAATGAAAAACTGTTTTTT
once	14	TRBJ2-7	TRBD2	TRBV18	CASSPPTTSDEQYF	TGTGCCAGCTCACCACCGACGACTAGCGACGAGCAGTACTTC
few	15	TRBJ1-2	.	TRBV5-4	CASSLWGGDNYGYTF	TGTGCCAGCAGCTTGTGGGGAGGGGACAACTATGGCTACACCTTC
.	12	TRBJ1-4	TRBD1	TRBV6-5	CATHDRVEKLFF	TGTGCCACTCACGACAGGGTTGAAAAACTGTTTTTT
.	15	TRBJ1-5	.	TRBV25-1	CASSPREGVNQPQHF	TGTGCCAGCAGCCCCCGTGAGGGGGTCAATCAGCCCCAGCATTTT
.	14	TRBJ1-1	TRBD1	TRBV5-1	CASSLWTGGTEAFF	TGCGCCAGCAGCTTGTGGACAGGGGGCACTGAAGCTTTCTTT
.	14	TRBJ1-3	.	TRBV10-2	CASRGGTQGNTIYF	TGCGCCAGCAGGGGGGGAACGCAAGGAAACACCATATATTTT
.	15	TRBJ1-1	.	TRBV19	CASSGYRVRDTEAFF	TGTGCCAGTAGTGGATACAGGGTTAGGGACACTGAAGCTTTCTTT
few	12	TRBJ1-1	.	TRBV2	CASRTGNTEAFF	TGTGCCAGCAGGACAGGGAACACTGAAGCTTTCTTT
.	16	TRBJ1-4	.	TRBV5-6	CASSYEGGAGSEKLFF	TGTGCCAGCAGCTATGAAGGTGGGGCCGGTAGTGAAAAACTGTTTTTT
.	15	TRBJ1-2	.	TRBV5-1	CASSLVRGSNYGYTF	TGCGCCAGCAGCTTGGTGCGGGGAAGTAACTATGGCTACACCTTC
few	12	TRBJ1-6	TRBD1	TRBV28	CASTQGDSPLHF	TGTGCCAGCACTCAGGGGGATTCACCCCTCCACTTT
.	16	TRBJ2-6	.	TRBV6-5	CASSYPDNSGANVLTF	TGTGCCAGCAGTTACCCGGACAACTCTGGGGCCAACGTCCTGACTTTC
.	16	TRBJ2-7	TRBD1	TRBV28	CASSSPVGQGRYEQYF	TGTGCCAGCAGCTCACCCGTGGGACAGGGTAGGTACGAGCAGTACTTC
.	11	TRBJ1-1	.	TRBV5-6	CASSPGAGAFF	TGTGCCAGCAGCCCAGGGGCAGGAGCTTTCTTT
.	12	TRBJ1-5	TRBD1	TRBV7-9	CASSSQGLPQHF	TGTGCCAGCAGCTCACAGGGGTTGCCCCAGCATTTT
.	13	TRBJ1-1	.	TRBV5-6	CASSLDNRAEAFF	TGTGCCAGCAGCTTGGACAACAGGGCTGAAGCTTTCTTT
.	15	TRBJ2-7	.	TRBV15	CATSRDSMESYEQYF	TGTGCCACCAGCAGGGACTCCATGGAATCCTACGAGCAGTACTTC
once	12	TRBJ2-7	.	TRBV7-9	CASSGLSYEQYF	TGTGCCAGCAGCGGCCTCTCCTACGAGCAGTACTTC
.	14	TRBJ2-7	TRBD1	TRBV7-9	CASSLEVQGPEQYF	TGTGCCAGCAGCTTAGAAGTACAGGGGCCCGAGCAGTACTTC
.	14	TRBJ2-7	TRBD2	TRBV5-1	CASSPTSGDYEQYF	TGCGCCAGCAGCCCCACTAGCGGGGACTACGAGCAGTACTTC
.	16	TRBJ1-5	.	TRBV7-8	CASSQLRAASNQPQHF	TGTGCCAGCAGCCAACTGAGGGCAGCTAGCAATCAGCCCCAGCATTTT
.	14	TRBJ2-7	.	TRBV7-9	CASSPPRRSYEQYF	TGTGCCAGCAGCCCCCCGAGGCGATCCTACGAGCAGTACTTC
.	12	TRBJ1-2	TRBD1	TRBV7-8	CASSLQGDGYTF	TGTGCCAGCAGCCTACAGGGGGACGGCTACACCTTC
.	14	TRBJ2-7	TRBD1	TRBV6-6	CASSYSGTAYEQYF	TGTGCCAGCAGCTACTCCGGGACAGCCTACGAGCAGTACTTC
.	16	TRBJ2-1	.	TRBV28	CASRVNGGSSYNEQFF	TGTGCCAGCAGAGTAAATGGCGGTAGCTCCTACAATGAGCAGTTCTTC
.	14	TRBJ2-7	TRBD1	TRBV6-5	CASRGGTGPYEQYF	TGTGCCAGCCGGGGAGGGACAGGGCCCTACGAGCAGTACTTC
.	12	TRBJ2-7	TRBD1	TRBV24-1	CATSGTGDEQYF	TGTGCCACCAGTGGGACAGGCGACGAGCAGTACTTC
.	14	TRBJ2-7	TRBD2	TRBV28	CASSSASGGREQYF	TGTGCCAGCAGTTCGGCATCGGGGGGACGCGAGCAGTACTTC
.	16	TRBJ1-2	TRBD1	TRBV5-1	CASSLGVQGAAYGYTF	TGCGCCAGCAGCTTGGGGGTGCAGGGGGCTGCCTATGGCTACACCTTC
.	14	TRBJ1-4	TRBD1	TRBV5-6	CASSLGQGSEKLFF	TGTGCCAGCAGCCTGGGACAGGGGAGTGAAAAACTGTTTTTT
.	14	TRBJ1-1	.	TRBV6-5	CAVLGVYLNTEAFF	TGTGCCGTCCTCGGGGTTTACTTGAACACTGAAGCTTTCTTT
.	16	TRBJ1-4	TRBD1	TRBV18	CASSPTTGGTNEKLFF	TGTGCCAGCTCACCAACTACAGGGGGAACTAATGAAAAACTGTTTTTT
.	15	TRBJ2-7	TRBD2	TRBV6-1	CASSDPVSGSHEQYF	TGTGCCAGCAGTGATCCCGTCAGCGGGAGCCACGAGCAGTACTTC
.	15	TRBJ2-7	TRBD2	TRBV2	CASSTRLAGTYEQYF	TGTGCCAGCAGTACCAGACTAGCGGGGACCTACGAGCAGTACTTC
.	15	TRBJ2-7	.	TRBV6-5	CASSYSRQGGNEQYF	TGTGCCAGCAGTTACTCCCGGCAGGGCGGCAACGAGCAGTACTTC
.	14	TRBJ1-1	TRBD1	TRBV5-6	CASSSTGENTEAFF	TGTGCCAGCAGCTCGACAGGGGAGAACACTGAAGCTTTCTTT
.	18	TRBJ1-5	.	TRBV11-3	CASSLDPTQGYSNQPQHF	TGTGCCAGCAGCTTAGACCCCACCCAGGGGTATAGCAATCAGCCCCAGCATTTT
few	15	TRBJ2-7	TRBD1	TRBV28	CASSLLRDRAYEQYF	TGTGCCAGCAGTTTATTACGGGACAGGGCTTACGAGCAGTACTTC
few	11	TRBJ1-5	.	TRBV6-6	CASSRDQPQHF	TGTGCCAGCAGCCGGGATCAGCCCCAGCATTTT
.	12	TRBJ2-7	.	TRBV25-1	CASRTDSYEQYF	TGTGCCAGCAGGACAGACTCCTACGAGCAGTACTTC
.	13	TRBJ2-7	TRBD1	TRBV27	CASSPTGAHEQYF	TGTGCCAGCAGTCCTACAGGGGCTCACGAGCAGTACTTC
.	13	TRBJ2-7	.	TRBV5-6	CASSRTEDYEQYF	TGTGCCAGCAGCCGCACGGAGGACTACGAGCAGTACTTC
many	18	TRBJ2-5	TRBD2	TRBV18	CASSRLAGGLSRQETQYF	TGTGCCAGCTCGCGACTAGCGGGGGGGCTTTCTCGTCAAGAGACCCAGTACTTC
.	14	TRBJ2-2	.	TRBV9	CASSDTGNTGELFF	TGTGCCAGCAGCGATACAGGGAATACCGGGGAGCTGTTTTTT
.	13	TRBJ2-7	.	TRBV5-1	CASSGQLSYEQYF	TGCGCCAGCAGCGGACAGCTCTCCTACGAGCAGTACTTC
.	14	TRBJ2-7	.	TRBV18	CASSQRGGGSEQYF	TGTGCCAGCTCACAGAGGGGGGGAGGATCCGAGCAGTACTTC
.	17	TRBJ2-6	TRBD2	TRBV5-4	CASSLVGGSSGANVLTF	TGTGCCAGCAGCTTGGTGGGAGGGAGCTCTGGGGCCAACGTCCTGACTTTC